This T cell receptor (beta chain) was sequenced in a study of blood T cell repertoires in COVID-19. About the research overall: PBMCs, B-cell-depleted T cells, or T cells provided the cDNA or gDNA that made up the material.

Authors' methods: Estimated nucleated cell counts came from reference gene primer amplification. Some clones are missing from TCRdb's copy, which holds only in-frame ones; the method was immunoSEQ multiplex PCR. D and trimming come from the DNA, and the V and J calls and clone size come from that table. The sample lists about 49,000 clones; 75% to 85% were seen once. The material sequenced was peripheral blood. The TCR sequence derives from a woman aged 60-75 years with acute or convalescent COVID-19.

The CDR3 loop is CASSVGLLGHEQFF. CDR3 bases: TGTGCCAGCAGCGTAGGTCTACTGGGGCATGAGCAGTTCTTC. The chain employs TRBV9 and TRBJ2-1; possibly TRBD1 for D (5 bases). The CDR3 is 14 amino acids. V was cut by 0 bases and J by 8 bases, with 12 bases left in between. The germline V gene encodes CDR1 SGDLS and CDR2 YYNGEE.